Listed here are 9 T cell receptor beta chains from one sample, sequenced in a study of vaccination effects on CD4 cells after COVID-19. Subsequent to about 10 days of culture, CD4+ T cells were isolated. Two-dose BNT162b2 or mRNA-1273 vaccination was given to participants. Assay: immunoSEQ multiplex PCR; the TCRdb copy retains only in-frame clones and omits some. The sample consists of around 49,000 clones, 55% to 85% of them appearing once. Antigens of these TCRs are unknown. This sample comprised CD4+ T cells from PBMCs cultured without peptide, obtained after COVID-19 vaccination. The source of these receptors is a human donor who received a COVID-19 vaccine.

The V and J genes are TRBV10-2 and TRBJ1-1, with 7 nucleotides matching TRBD1. After removal of 8 bases from V and 5 bases from J, the junction contained 8 bases not matched to a gene. The CDR3 totals 13 residues. Germline CDR1 WSHSY, CDR2 SAAADI. The CDR3 nucleotides are TGCGCCAGCGGAAGACAGGGAGGGACTGAAGCTTTCTTT. This translates into CASGRQGGTEAFF.

The gene calls are TRBV30 and TRBJ2-3; maybe TRBD2 (6 bases). V was shortened by 0 bases and J by 3 bases, with 10 bases between the two germline ends. CDR3 length equals 14 residues. Germline V CDR1 and CDR2: GTSNPN, SVGIG (reference sequence). The CDR3 protein is CAWSVHGGTDTQYF. CDR3 nucleotides: TGTGCCTGGAGTGTACACGGGGGTACAGATACGCAGTATTTT.

The chain links TRBV7-2 to TRBJ2-7; 12 bases are shared with TRBD2. This CDR3 is built from 16 residues. The V and J ends lost 8 bases and 4 bases, in that order; junction bases with no gene match: 12. Germline V CDR1 and CDR2: SGHTA, FQGNSA. CDR3 region: CASSRLAGALLYEQYF. The CDR3 region has the DNA TGTGCCAGCTCTCGACTAGCGGGGGCACTCCTGTACGAGCAGTACTTC.

A single count supports this clone. The J gene is TRBJ2-5, the V gene TRBV13; D unresolved. V was cut by 2 bases and J by 2 bases, with 6 bases left in between. Germline V CDR1 and CDR2: PRHDT, FYEKMQ (reference sequence). This CDR3 spans 13 amino acids. CDR3 residues: CASSLILQETQYF. CDR3 nucleotides: TGTGCCAGCAGCTTAATTCTACAAGAGACCCAGTACTTC.

V is TRBV4-1 and J is TRBJ1-5; maybe TRBD1 (6 bases). From germline, CDR1 is MGHRA and CDR2 YSYEKL. V lost 2 bases and J lost 0, with 8 bases in between. CDR3 length: 15 residues. CDR3 nucleotides: TGCGCCAGCAGCCAAACGGGGGCTAGCAATCAGCCCCAGCATTTT. It translates to CASSQTGASNQPQHF.

This clone was detected only once. The V and J genes are TRBV3-1 (or the pseudogene TRBV3-2) and TRBJ2-3; 12 bases fit TRBD2. Germline V lookup: CDR1 LGHDT, CDR2 YNNKEL (reference sequence). V gave up 5 bases and J gave up 3 bases; unmatched junction bases: 3. The CDR3 has 15 residues. The CDR3 bases are TGTGCCAGCAGCTCTACTAGCGGGAGGACAGATACGCAGTATTTT. This encodes CASSSTSGRTDTQYF.

The chain links TRBV28 to TRBJ1-2, with unresolved D. V was clipped by 5 bases and J by 4 bases, with 11 bases between them. CDR3 length: 13 residues. Germline CDR1 reads MDHEN; CDR2 reads SYDVKM. The CDR3 bases are TGTGCCAGCAGTAGCGGATCTGGCTATGGCTACACCTTC. This codes for CASSSGSGYGYTF.

This clone has just a few counts. This chain connects TRBV9 to TRBJ1-5, with D hard to call. CDR3 length equals 15 residues. The V and J ends lost 0 bases and 4 bases respectively, with 11 bases between them. Germline V gene sequence: CDR1 SGDLS, CDR2 YYNGEE. The CDR3 DNA reads as TGTGCCAGCAGCGTAGGCCCTTCCGGGAATCAGCCCCAGCATTTT. This encodes CASSVGPSGNQPQHF.

The J gene is TRBJ2-3, the V gene TRBV11-2; 10 bases align to TRBD2. V dropped 2 bases and J dropped 0; count of bases not matched to a gene: 8. CDR1 is SGHAT, CDR2 FQNNGV, per germline. The CDR3 spans 18 residues. The DNA of the CDR3 is TGTGCCAGCAGCTTAATAGCGGGGGGCCAGAGGAGCACAGATACGCAGTATTTT. Translating it yields CASSLIAGGQRSTDTQYF.